This T cell receptor (beta chain) was captured by sequencing in a study of T cells expressing NK-cell markers. Study information: In sorted CD3+CD56+NKG2C+, CD3+CD56+NKG2C- and CD3+CD56-NKG2C+ T cells, TCR beta repertoires were obtained. Sequencing covered eight donors, seven HCMV-seropositive and one seronegative.

From germline, CDR1 is SQVTM and CDR2 ANQGSEA. CDR3 length: 14 residues. Study-level findings and limits: Roughly 6 donors had dominant NKG2C+ clonotypes that comprised roughly 1.0-7.5% of their CD8+ T cells.

On this clonotype itself: Its antigen is not known.

Production of TCR beta cDNA relied on 5'RACE template switching with UMIs. Reprocessing the 5' RACE reads, TCRdb reports a single entry for every CDR3 protein and omits DNA. This sample's clone table lists 440,000 or so distinct CDR3 sequences. The V call is TRBV29-1, the J call TRBJ1-2. The receptor comes from a woman between 18 and 70 years old in good health. The specimen sequenced was blood T cells: a sorted CD56 or NKG2C T cell subset, CD4+ or CD8+ T cells, or bulk PBMC T cells (not recorded which). This chain's CDR3 is CSVELLGTAYGYTF.